Below, one T cell receptor (beta chain) is given with its context. The target of this receptor is not known. Base qualities are missing; no much larger clone stands one base away. The sample's time point label is to be understood as: about 28 days (+/-7) after the second vaccine dose. AZD1222 recipients with second doses at about 4 weeks or about 12 weeks were pooled, because spike-specific TCR depth and breadth did not differ between schedules. Vaccinee samples came from UK trials COV001 and COV002, including a single-blind randomized controlled phase 2/3 trial of AZD1222 (ChAdOx1 nCoV-19) in healthy adults. For TCRbeta chain sequencing, PBMC samples from trial participants were taken at day 0 and at day 28 after the second dose. The data are from a study of T cell responses to AZD1222 COVID-19 vaccine (dated by TCRdb to the early 2020s). Notes on the research overall: A total of about 230 trial participants underwent TCR sequencing, of whom 200 to 220 received two doses of AZD1222 and 26 received two doses of the MenACWY control vaccine. Trial participants were enrolled by age into 18-55, 56-69 and 70-plus year subgroups, with about 150, 27 and 61 TCR-sequenced participants respectively.

General study outcomes and caveats: Epitopes outside the regions mutated in the B.1.351 and B.1.1.7 variants were reportedly recognized by nearly half of the unique spike-specific TCRs. After two AZD1222 doses, spike-specific TCR breadth and depth were significantly higher than at day 0 and than in MenACWY recipients. Conclusions about previously exposed vaccinees were limited because only six AZD1222 recipients were SARS-CoV-2 seropositive at baseline. In the small 56-69-year group, the increase in depth fell short of significance, most likely because of low power. Because no day 14 peak-response samples were available, the repertoires could be characterized only after the peak T cell response. The vaccine-associated CD4 TCRs covered the entire spike protein, and the dominant responses fell in regions 160-218 and 743-854. Participants were mostly white British, with more females than males. The authors suggested clonal diversity may have been underestimated.

The CDR3 regions of human TCRbeta chains were analyzed by immunosequencing. The paper's data handling went like this. TCRs in the repertoires were compared against a reference library of SARS-CoV-2-specific TCRs that had been generated with the MIRA antigen-specificity platform. Breadth meant the fraction of unique TCRs that were SARS-CoV-2-associated, whereas depth meant the fraction of total T cells that were SARS-CoV-2-associated. Each spike-specific TCR was assigned to its reactive spike region and to a CD4 or CD8 class using the MIRA data. Log10-transformed breadth and depth values were compared by one-way ANOVA with Sidak's multiple comparisons tests. TCRdb stores this immuneACCESS table with in-frame sequences only. Part of the clones is absent; in the studies checked, under half of the shortfall reflects unresolved V genes, and no reason is known for the rest. V, J and clone size were drawn from that table, and D and trimming were deduced from the DNA. The sample includes more than 120,000 clones, with approximately 89% observed a single time. The ten largest clonotypes hold approximately 1.8% of the sample.

The CDR3 runs 13 amino acids, cysteine and phenylalanine included. The DNA shown is the 39-base CDR3, in frame from base 1. The V end loses 5 bases and the J end loses 3 bases, and a stretch of 11 bases separates them. CDR1 and CDR2 (MNHEY, SVGEGT) derive from the germline V gene. The chain joins TRBV6-2 or TRBV6-3 to TRBJ2-7, with the D gene tentatively TRBD1 or TRBD2, based on 5 matching bases in each. The sequence derives from an adult who received the AZD1222 COVID-19 vaccine. Source: peripheral blood, taken 28 days after the second AZD1222 dose. The base sequence is TGTGCCAGCAGTAGGGGACCCGGCTACGAGCAGTACTTC. Its product reads: CASSRGPGYEQYF.